This entry features one T cell receptor beta chain sequence. Its antigen is still unknown. Per-base quality was not reported, and no clone a single base away is much larger than it. The sample belongs to a study of T cell repertoires in breast cancer (TCRdb year 2016). Looking at the study overall: The study profiled tumors, lymph nodes and peripheral blood lymphocytes from breast cancer patients, plus peripheral blood from healthy control donors. ER+/PR+ status was present in the majority of the approximately 23 patient tumors that were analyzed for shared TCRs. Nine healthy donors, of an age range similar to that of the patients, were included as controls. On average, about 550,000 sequences per sample and roughly 9.8 reads per input cell were obtained by sequencing. The study reasoned that TCRs shared between breast cancer patients would target shared antigens, given breast cancer's low mutational burden and rare common mutations. After being minced and digested with Liberase and DNase, tumors and tumor-involved lymph nodes were passed through 70-um and 40-um filters. Tumor-free lymph nodes were processed without enzymatic digestion, and blood samples were separated by Ficoll.

Results the study describes overall, beyond this receptor: Genuine antitumor clones may have been missed because singleton TCRs were discarded and only part of each tumor was sampled. About fourfold more TCRs were shared with matched tumor repertoires by tumor-involved sentinel lymph nodes than by tumor-free nodes (roughly 8% versus 2%). Possible tumor specificity was suggested for some 20 TCR pairs that were shared across seven or more patient tumors yet rarely found in control blood. Shared TCRs were encoded by various nucleotide sequences, which suggests selection and expansion based on antigen. TRBV7 predominated among the shared TCRs, which could possibly reflect tumor recognition or a mispriming bias from eight TRBV7 primers. Emulsion RT-PCR was regarded as qualitative rather than quantitative, because clone recovery was skewed by transcript abundance and primer differences.

Paired alpha-beta TCRs of CD8+ T cells were analyzed using an expanded emulsion RT-PCR method with primers for all TCR V genes. Before emulsion RT-PCR, CD8+ T cells were isolated with a CD8 positive selection kit and incubated overnight in 9.5 to 10 IU/mL IL-2. Library prep was done by emulsion pairing. Unpaired genes were suppressed by a second nested PCR with blocking oligos, after which a third nested PCR added Illumina adaptors and barcodes. Between about 5,000 and 270,000 T cells, along with C-region, Stepout and V-region primers, were included in each emulsion RT-PCR master mix. Emulsions were generated with the Micellula Emulsion and Purification Kit, and RT-PCR used Qiagen OneStep RT-PCR reagents. Pooled libraries were sequenced on an Illumina MiSeq with paired-end 2 x 250 reads. From the authors' description of their analysis: Read pairs were joined in Galaxy and clipped at the engineered overlap into separate alpha and beta files, and reads that were not clipped were discarded. To assign alpha-beta pairs, the researchers used CompleteTCR, a MiTCR-based pipeline that relies on an R script to link chains sharing read cluster identifiers. TCR sequences that were observed only once, about 1-3.1% of the total, were removed as potential sequencing errors. The raw public reads went through TCRdb reprocessing: fastp at Q25, MiXCR clone calling, in-frame beta chains kept. Each record represents a unique CDR3 protein, reported with the most common genes and DNA among its rows. TCRdb's processing, not the authors' own work, is the source of the V and J calls. Here the sample has around 350 distinct CDR3 sequences; roughly 53% occur a single time. Around 94% of the sample is in the top ten clones.

The germline V gene encodes CDR1 SGHVS and CDR2 FNYEAQ. CDR3 length: 15 amino acids, cysteine to phenylalanine. Only the CDR3 part of the read is kept: 45 bases, read in frame from the first base. V has 5 bases trimmed and J has 3 bases trimmed; junction bases matching no gene number 6. Material for sequencing was CD8+ T cells. The chain joins TRBV7-6 to TRBJ2-1; 8 of the junction bases match TRBD2. This receptor was identified in a pool of human donors with breast cancer or a healthy control (not recorded which). The CDR3 amino acid sequence is: CASSLRGGIYNEQFF. The DNA sequence is as follows: TGTGCCAGCAGCCTACGGGGGGGAATCTACAATGAGCAGTTCTTC.